This record looks at one T cell receptor beta chain sequence and its context. Antigen specificity is unknown. As processed by the authors: ImmunoSEQ only sent back junction sequences with no quality scores, so filtering was done differently. Generated by immunoSEQ multiplex PCR, the TCRdb table keeps only in-frame clones and is missing some. Clone size and V and J calls were adopted from that table, with D and trimming inferred from the DNA. The sample consists of roughly 2.5 million clones, 90% to 95% of them appearing once. Germline CDR1 SGHTA, CDR2 FQGNSA. Trimming shortened V by 4 bases and J by 6 bases, and 12 bases separated the two germline ends. The CDR3 spans 14 residues. This sample stems from a study of shared clonotypes between healthy human individuals. The authors divided CD4+ cells into CD45RA+ naive and CD45RA-negative memory subsets. Study results and caveats: Memory subsets generally showed lower estimated richness than naive subsets. Donor clonotype sharing was expected to depend on sequencing depth.

The specimen sequenced was naive CD4+ T cells sorted from blood. The subset: CD45RA+ positively selected. The chain is built from TRBV7-2 and TRBJ1-4; D remains ambiguous. The receptor's source is a young man in good health. The CDR3 DNA sequence: TGTGCCAGCAGCTCCAGGACCGGGGATGAAAAACTGTTTTTT. It specifies CASSSRTGDEKLFF.